This T cell receptor gamma chain originates from a study of γδ T cells in repeated Plasmodium falciparum infection. About the study: The natural-infection arm compared Malian children under seasonal malaria with matched Australian children.

Study-level points and caveats: Vdelta2-negative gammadelta repertoires appeared less diverse and less shared in Malian than Australian children. Many TCRgamma sequences overlapped between individuals in stable Vgamma9/Vdelta2+ repertoires.

Both TRG and TRD chains were sequenced from each sorted sample. TCRdb fed the multiplex PCR reads to CATT. The profile covers roughly 15,000 gamma-chain clones, with 1.6% appearing a single time and more than 25% taken by the ten largest. This clone has a handful of counts. Its antigen is currently unknown. TCRdb shows a much larger clone's protein in place of this DNA's translation, and the two differ at residue 6, likely through a read error; the protein shown is translated from the DNA. Bulk repertoires came from Vgamma9/Vdelta2+ or Vdelta2-negative gammadelta T cells flow-sorted from PBMC. The CDR3 sequence is 13 residues long.

This receptor was identified in a pool of human donors (malaria-infected and uninfected, not separated). The V gene is TRGV5P, the J gene TRGJ1 or TRGJ2. TRGV5P is an annotated pseudogene. Sequenced sample: gamma-delta T cells from blood. The CDR3 bases are TGTGCCACCTGGTTCTTGAATTATTATAAGAAACTCTTT. This gives the protein CATWFLNYYKKLF.